These 21 T cell receptor beta chains originate from one sample sequenced in a study of T cells in Graves' hyperthyroidism and ophthalmopathy. RNA transcripts were the template for amplifying TCR beta CDR3 regions. The HTBI primer set was used in a first-round RT-PCR of the TCR CDR3. Via MiXCR, TCRdb re-called the multiplex PCR reads, giving one row per CDR3 protein. The sample records a few hundred thousand distinct CDR3 sequences, about 18% being singletons. The specimen was blood. The receptor source for this set is a young man with Graves' ophthalmopathy.

This clonotype has just a few counts. The chain is built from TRBV6-1 and TRBJ2-5; possible D gene TRBD1, 6 bases. Germline lookup yields CDR1 MNHNS and CDR2 SASEGT. Trimming removed 6 bases at V and 5 bases at J, with 13 bases between. The CDR3 contains 13 residues. The CDR3 region has the DNA TGTGCCAGCAGAAAGAATACAGGGGAGACCCAGTACTTC. Translation: CASRKNTGETQYF.

This clonotype was observed at least ten times. J is TRBJ1-2 and V is TRBV5-1, with 7 bases that match TRBD1. Losses at the gene ends were 1 base for V and 3 bases for J; bases not matched to a gene: 6. Looked up from germline, CDR1 is SGHRS and CDR2 is YFSETQ. The CDR3 extends over 15 amino acids. This chain's CDR3 is CASSLTGEGDYGYTF. The CDR3 DNA sequence: TGCGCCAGCAGCTTGACAGGGGAAGGCGACTATGGCTACACCTTC.

This clonotype was counted at least ten times. V gene TRBV11-2 combines with J gene TRBJ1-1, with D perhaps TRBD1 (6 bases). Germline V CDR1 and CDR2: SGHAT, FQNNGV. V dropped 5 bases and J dropped 1 base, with 11 bases sitting between them. The CDR3 loop spans 14 amino acids. CDR3 bases: TGTGCCAGCAGCATCAGGGGCCAGAACACTGAAGCTTTCTTT. Its translation is CASSIRGQNTEAFF.

The rearrangement links TRBV6-2 or TRBV6-3 to TRBJ2-7; the D call may be TRBD1 or TRBD2 (5 bases each). V dropped 6 bases and J dropped 10 bases, with 16 bases sitting between them. The CDR3 is 12 residues long. Germline CDR1 and CDR2: MNHEY and SVGEGT. The CDR3 here is CASRFPGGDQYF. In nucleotides, the CDR3 is TGTGCCAGCAGATTCCCTGGGGGAGATCAGTACTTC.

The DNA of the CDR3 is TGTGCCAGCAGTTACTCTTGGACGGTGAACACCGGGGAGCTGTTTTTT. Protein product: CASSYSWTVNTGELFF. The chain has TRBV6-6 and TRBJ2-2, with unresolved D. V gave up 0 bases and J gave up 1 base, with 9 bases separating them. From germline, CDR1 is MNHNY and CDR2 SVGAGI (reference sequence). The CDR3 loop spans 16 amino acids.

This clonotype was counted between two and nine times. The chain combines TRBV12-3 or TRBV12-4 with TRBJ2-7; D is possibly TRBD1 (5 bases). Trimming stripped 3 bases from V and 7 bases from J, with 16 bases between. This CDR3 spans 14 amino acids. The CDR3 nucleotides read TGTGCCAGCAGTTTTCAGGGTACAAGGGTTGAGCAGTACTTC. As protein: CASSFQGTRVEQYF.

The chain joins TRBV5-4 to TRBJ2-1; TRBD1 agrees at 10 bases. The V gene's germline CDR1 is SGHNT and CDR2 YYREEE (reference sequence). The V and J ends lost 5 bases and 7 bases, in that order; junction bases with no gene match: 9. The CDR3 loop spans 15 amino acids. This CDR3 reads CASRPGQGIDNEQFF. DNA of the CDR3: TGTGCCAGCAGGCCGGGACAGGGGATTGATAATGAGCAGTTCTTC.

This clonotype was seen at least ten times. The chain uses TRBV3-1 and TRBJ2-5; perhaps TRBD1 as D (5 bases). The CDR3 length is 13 residues. Germline V gives CDR1 LGHDT, CDR2 YNNKEL (reference sequence). The germline V and J ends were trimmed by 3 bases and 2 bases, with 7 bases remaining between them. This CDR3 reads CASSHREQETQYF. The CDR3 DNA reads TGTGCCAGCAGCCACAGGGAACAAGAGACCCAGTACTTC.

This clonotype was counted many times. V is TRBV5-1 and J is TRBJ1-6; weak D call: TRBD1 (5 bases). Trimming took off 3 bases at V and 7 bases at J, with 11 bases between the two ends. The germline CDR1 and CDR2 sequences are SGHRS and YFSETQ. The CDR3 sequence is 14 residues long. CDR3 sequence: CASSWSGTNSPLHF. The DNA of the CDR3 is TGCGCCAGCAGCTGGTCCGGGACCAATTCACCCCTCCACTTT.

The table lists this clonotype with many counts. V is TRBV28 and J is TRBJ2-1; the match to TRBD1 covers 12 bases. The V gene end was trimmed by 3 bases and the J gene end by 7 bases; junction bases not matched to a gene: 4. The germline CDR1 and CDR2 sequences are MDHEN and SYDVKM. The CDR3 runs to 15 residues. The CDR3 DNA reads as TGTGCCAGCAGTTTCGGGACAGGGGGCGAAAATGAGCAGTTCTTC. Translating gives CASSFGTGGENEQFF.

Only a few counts were recorded for this clonotype. The chain uses TRBV7-9 and TRBJ2-1, with TRBD2 matching over 12 bases. V dropped 4 bases and J dropped 4; count of bases not matched to a gene: 2. This CDR3 region has 15 residues. CDR1 is SEHNR and CDR2 is FQNEAQ in the germline V gene (reference sequence). The DNA for the CDR3 is TGTGCCAGCAGCTACGGACTAGCGGGATACAATGAGCAGTTCTTC. Encoded protein: CASSYGLAGYNEQFF.

This clonotype occurred once. J is TRBJ2-2 and V is TRBV7-2; perhaps TRBD2 as D (5 bases). V was clipped by 5 bases and J by 3 bases, with 19 bases between them. This CDR3 has 17 amino acids. Germline assignment: CDR1 SGHTA and CDR2 FQGNSA. This chain's CDR3 is CASSPSPARLYTGELFF. For the CDR3, the DNA is TGTGCCAGCAGCCCCTCCCCTGCGAGACTATACACCGGGGAGCTGTTTTTT. Together with reference TRBV7-2 and TRBJ2-2, the CDR3 gives the full variable domain: GAGVSQSPSNKVTEKGKDVELRCDPISGHTALYWYRQSLGQGLEFLIYFQGNSAPDKSGLPSDRFSAERTGGSVSTLTIQRTQQEDSAVYLCASSPSPARLYTGELFFGEGSRLTVL.

The table lists this clonotype with many counts. The rearrangement links TRBV3-1 to TRBJ2-7; D might be TRBD1 or TRBD2, each matching 5 bases. The CDR3 sequence is 16 residues long. Deletions cut 3 bases from V and 4 bases from J, with 19 bases between. CDR1 LGHDT and CDR2 YNNKEL come from the germline V gene (reference sequence). CDR3 nucleotides: TGTGCCAGCAGCCAGGGAGACAGTGATGTAGGGTACGAGCAGTACTTC. This gives the protein CASSQGDSDVGYEQYF.

This clonotype was seen a handful of times. The chain is built from TRBV6-5 and TRBJ2-7; 7 bases agree with TRBD2. CDR1 is MNHEY and CDR2 is SVGAGI in the germline V gene. V lost 2 bases to trimming and J lost 4 bases; unmatched junction nucleotides: 2. This CDR3 is built from 13 residues. The CDR3 nucleotides are TGTGCCAGCAGTTACGGGACTACTTACGAGCAGTACTTC. Translation gives CASSYGTTYEQYF.

The chain uses TRBV27 and TRBJ2-5; the D is unclear. This CDR3 has 13 amino acids. The germline gives CDR1 MNHEY, CDR2 SMNVEV (reference sequence). Trimming cost V 2 bases and J 8 bases, with 12 bases left between them. This chain's CDR3 is CASSLGPLFTQYF. In nucleotides, the CDR3 is TGTGCCAGCAGTTTAGGACCCCTATTTACCCAGTACTTC.

This clonotype was counted a few times. This chain's CDR3 is CASSGDVGLETQYF. CDR3 DNA sequence: TGTGCCAGCAGCGGGGATGTTGGGTTGGAGACCCAGTACTTC. The rearrangement uses TRBV9 and TRBJ2-5; D is unresolved. CDR1 is SGDLS and CDR2 is YYNGEE in the germline V gene. This CDR3 has 14 amino acids. Trimming shortened V by 3 bases and J by 5 bases, and 14 bases separated the two germline ends.

This clonotype was seen ten or more times. This rearrangement joins TRBV20-1 to TRBJ1-1; TRBD1 agrees at 8 bases. Germline CDR1 is DFQATT and CDR2 is SNEGSKA (reference sequence). Germline trimming cut 6 bases from V and 1 base from J; bases unmatched to any gene: 7. The CDR3 spans 14 residues. The CDR3 here is CSAGQGLRNTEAFF. The CDR3 DNA follows: TGCAGTGCAGGACAGGGTCTCCGGAACACTGAAGCTTTCTTT.

This clonotype appeared many times. This chain links TRBV5-1 with TRBJ2-1; TRBD2 agrees at 9 bases. Unmatched junction bases numbered 15, after V lost 3 bases and J lost 5 bases. The CDR3 covers 18 residues. Germline V gives CDR1 SGHRS, CDR2 YFSETQ. The CDR3 nucleotides read TGCGCCAGCAGCTCCGAAGGGGACGGGACTAGCCGTGACAATGAGCAGTTCTTC. Its protein is CASSSEGDGTSRDNEQFF.

This clonotype showed up many times. V is TRBV5-1 and J is TRBJ1-1; D gene uncertain. V dropped 0 bases and J dropped 0 bases, with 6 bases sitting between them. Germline values: CDR1 SGHRS, CDR2 YFSETQ. This CDR3 is built from 14 residues. This chain's CDR3 is CASSLARVNTEAFF. The CDR3 DNA is TGCGCCAGCAGCTTGGCCCGGGTGAACACTGAAGCTTTCTTT. Full variable domain (outside the CDR3, taken from reference TRBV5-1 and TRBJ1-1): KAGVTQTPRYLIKTRGQQVTLSCSPISGHRSVSWYQQTPGQGLQFLFEYFSETQRNKGNFPGRFSGRQFSNSRSEMNVSTLELGDSALYLCASSLARVNTEAFFGQGTRLTVV.

This clonotype was detected many times. The chain couples TRBV20-1 to TRBJ2-7; 9 bases fit TRBD2. Germline CDR1 is DFQATT and CDR2 is SNEGSKA (reference sequence). The V gene end was trimmed by 6 bases and the J gene end by 4 bases; junction bases not matched to a gene: 7. The CDR3 length is 13 residues. In nucleotides, the CDR3 is TGCAGTGCACCTAGGACTAGCGAGTACGAGCAGTACTTC. The encoded protein is CSAPRTSEYEQYF.

This clonotype was picked up many times. V usage is TRBV5-1 and J usage is TRBJ2-2; 7 bases are a match to TRBD2. The V segment lost 5 bases and the J segment 4 bases; nucleotides outside the gene matches: 5. The CDR3 contains 14 residues. Per the germline V gene, CDR1 is SGHRS and CDR2 is YFSETQ. The DNA for the CDR3 is TGCGCCAGCAGTGACACGGGGGGCACCGGGGAGCTGTTTTTT. It specifies CASSDTGGTGELFF.